Each of the 24 T cell receptor beta chains below was sequenced from the same sample in a study of beta chain features in type 1 diabetes. What was sequenced were expressed TCRB transcripts, since all of the isolated RNA had been reverse transcribed. The method was immunoSEQ multiplex PCR; TCRdb's version includes in-frame clones alone and lacks a portion of them. The sample holds about 140,000 clones, 6% to 7.5% seen once. Specimen: central memory CD4+ T cells from blood. The receptors were gathered from a woman aged 25-40 years in good health.

The chain combines TRBV6-5 with TRBJ2-1, with TRBD1 as a possible D gene (7 bases). Germline V gene data show CDR1 as MNHEY and CDR2 as SVGAGI. This CDR3 has 14 amino acids. The germline V and J ends were trimmed by 7 bases and 0 bases, with 10 bases remaining between them. CDR3 sequence: CASIQGGSYNEQFF. CDR3 nucleotides: TGTGCCAGCATCCAGGGGGGCTCCTACAATGAGCAGTTCTTC.

The chain uses TRBV27 and TRBJ2-3; the D is unclear. The CDR3 extends over 14 amino acids. Trimming stripped 3 bases from V and 0 bases from J, with 7 bases between. The germline gives CDR1 MNHEY, CDR2 SMNVEV (reference sequence). The CDR3 protein is CASSFAESTDTQYF. In DNA form, the CDR3 reads TGTGCCAGCAGTTTTGCGGAAAGCACAGATACGCAGTATTTT.

This clone was observed a few times. The V and J genes are TRBV7-2 and TRBJ2-1; D call uncertain. Per the germline V gene, CDR1 is SGHTA and CDR2 is FQGNSA. The germline V and J ends were trimmed by 5 bases and 0 bases, with 11 bases remaining between them. The CDR3 runs to 15 residues. The CDR3 sequence: CASSPTWPSYNEQFF. CDR3 in DNA: TGTGCCAGCAGCCCCACCTGGCCCTCCTACAATGAGCAGTTCTTC.

This clone occurred many times. The J gene is TRBJ2-5, the V gene TRBV29-1; the D is unclear. Germline-derived CDR1 and CDR2 are SQVTM and ANQGSEA. The CDR3 runs 13 residues. V was clipped by 4 bases and J by 10 bases, with 19 bases between them. The CDR3 loop reads CSVATAEKGHQYF. CDR3 sequence (DNA): TGCAGCGTTGCAACGGCGGAAAAAGGTCACCAGTACTTC.

The chain links TRBV30 to TRBJ2-1, with D uncertain. Germline V gene lookup returns CDR1 GTSNPN and CDR2 SVGIG (reference sequence). The length of the CDR3 is 16 residues. Between the trimmed V and J ends, which lost 2 bases and 7 bases, there was a span of 21 bases. The CDR3 loop is CAWSQKLSLVRNEQFF. The CDR3 coding sequence is TGTGCCTGGAGTCAAAAACTGTCTCTAGTGCGTAATGAGCAGTTCTTC.

The J gene is TRBJ1-2, the V gene TRBV6-5; TRBD1 matches 9 bases. Losses at the gene ends were 2 bases for V and 3 bases for J; bases not matched to a gene: 1. The germline CDR1 and CDR2 sequences are MNHEY and SVGAGI. This CDR3 spans 14 amino acids. Here the CDR3 reads CASSYRDRDYGYTF. Here the CDR3 DNA reads TGTGCCAGCAGTTACCGGGACAGGGACTATGGCTACACCTTC.

The chain recombines TRBV2 with TRBJ2-1, with 10 positions matching TRBD2. V shed 5 bases and J 4 bases; nucleotides not matched to a gene: 5. Germline loops: CDR1 SNHLY, CDR2 FYNNEI. This CDR3 spans 15 amino acids. The CDR3 is CASSLLAGEYNEQFF. CDR3 nucleotide sequence: TGTGCCAGCAGTCTCCTAGCGGGAGAGTACAATGAGCAGTTCTTC.

J is TRBJ2-1 and V is TRBV18; 11 nucleotides align to TRBD2. The CDR3 has 15 residues. Germline V gene lookup returns CDR1 KGHSH and CDR2 LQKENI. With V trimmed by 4 bases and J by 6 bases, 5 bases remained unmatched. The CDR3 spells CASSLLAGVSNEQFF. Written as DNA, the CDR3 is TGTGCCAGCTCACTACTAGCGGGAGTAAGCAATGAGCAGTTCTTC. Full variable domain (missing parts from reference TRBV18 and TRBJ2-1): NAGVMQNPRHLVRRRGQEARLRCSPMKGHSHVYWYRQLPEEGLKFMVYLQKENIIDESGMPKERFSAEFPKEGPSILRIQQVVRGDSAAYFCASSLLAGVSNEQFFGPGTRLTVL.

This clone was seen only a few times. The chain has TRBV4-1 and TRBJ2-6; D possibly corresponds to TRBD2 (5 bases). Trimming took off 4 bases at V and 0 bases at J, with 13 bases between the two ends. CDR3 size: 17 residues. CDR1 MGHRA and CDR2 YSYEKL come from the germline V gene. The CDR3 region is CASSRREGPSGANVLTF. CDR3 nucleotide sequence: TGCGCCAGCAGCCGTCGAGAGGGTCCCTCTGGGGCCAACGTCCTGACTTTC.

This clone was observed a handful of times. The chain links TRBV9 to TRBJ2-2; no reliable D call. This CDR3 has 15 amino acids. The V end lost 3 bases, the J end lost 5 bases, and 14 bases lay between the germline ends. Germline assignment: CDR1 SGDLS and CDR2 YYNGEE. Written as DNA, the CDR3 is TGTGCCAGCAGCGCGGGTCTCCGTCCAACCGGGGAGCTGTTTTTT. Translating it yields CASSAGLRPTGELFF.

This clone has a count of ten or more. The chain couples TRBV29-1 to TRBJ2-1; TRBD2 matches at 13 bases. Germline loops: CDR1 SQVTM, CDR2 ANQGSEA. The trim removed 7 bases at V and 7 bases at J, leaving 7 bases unmatched. This CDR3 spans 14 amino acids. Written as DNA, the CDR3 is TGCAGCGCTTGGACTAGCGGGAGAGGAAATGAGCAGTTCTTC. Protein product: CSAWTSGRGNEQFF.

This clone has just a few counts. This chain joins TRBV7-2 and TRBJ2-3; TRBD2 is a possible D gene (6 bases). This CDR3 is built from 14 residues. V dropped 5 bases and J dropped 4 bases, with 13 bases sitting between them. The germline V gene has CDR1 SGHTA and CDR2 FQGNSA. The CDR3 is CASSPLRESDTQYF. DNA for the CDR3: TGTGCCAGCAGCCCTCTTCGGGAGTCAGATACGCAGTATTTT. Supplemented by reference TRBV7-2 and TRBJ2-3, the full variable domain reads GAGVSQSPSNKVTEKGKDVELRCDPISGHTALYWYRQSLGQGLEFLIYFQGNSAPDKSGLPSDRFSAERTGGSVSTLTIQRTQQEDSAVYLCASSPLRESDTQYFGPGTRLTVL.

This clone was counted ten times or more. The chain couples TRBV18 to TRBJ2-7, with TRBD2 matching 7 bases. This CDR3 has 14 amino acids. The V gene's germline CDR1 is KGHSH and CDR2 LQKENI. V trimming: 0 bases; J trimming: 6 bases; junction bases outside the gene matches: 5. CDR3 nucleotide sequence: TGTGCCAGCTCACCACCGGCGCTAGCGGTCGAGCAGTACTTC. It yields the protein CASSPPALAVEQYF.

This clone occurred a few times. The chain links TRBV4-1 to TRBJ2-7; TRBD2 matches 9 bases. The trim removed 0 bases at V and 4 bases at J, leaving 10 bases unmatched. There are 17 residues in the CDR3. Germline CDR1 MGHRA, CDR2 YSYEKL. The chain's CDR3 is CASSQEGPFAGGYEQYF. Written as DNA, the CDR3 is TGCGCCAGCAGCCAAGAAGGTCCCTTTGCGGGAGGGTACGAGCAGTACTTC.

This clone was seen only a few times. The rearrangement joins TRBV7-9 to TRBJ1-1; D unclear. The CDR3 is 11 residues long. V dropped 5 bases and J dropped 3 bases, with 4 bases sitting between them. Germline V CDR1 and CDR2: SEHNR, FQNEAQ (reference sequence). The CDR3 sequence is CASSPDTEAFF. CDR3 sequence (DNA): TGTGCCAGCAGCCCGGACACTGAAGCTTTCTTT.

A few counts support this clone. V and J are TRBV18 and TRBJ2-5, with 8 positions matching TRBD1. Germline V gives CDR1 KGHSH, CDR2 LQKENI. The CDR3 covers 13 residues. V trimming: 6 bases; J trimming: 4 bases; junction bases outside the gene matches: 4. The CDR3 is CASSGQVGETQYF. CDR3 coding DNA: TGTGCCAGCTCGGGACAGGTAGGAGAGACCCAGTACTTC.

The rearrangement joins TRBV7-2 to TRBJ2-5; possibly TRBD2 for D (6 bases). The germline V and J ends were trimmed by 0 bases and 7 bases, with 18 bases remaining between them. CDR1 is SGHTA, CDR2 FQGNSA, per germline. The CDR3 length is 16 residues. CDR3 region: CASSLAHGRAGGTQYF. The CDR3 coding sequence is TGTGCCAGCAGCTTAGCGCATGGCAGGGCCGGGGGGACCCAGTACTTC.

CDR3 sequence: CASNPRSGELFF. In DNA form, the CDR3 reads TGTGCCAGCAACCCGAGGTCCGGGGAGCTGTTTTTT. The genes are TRBV11-2 and TRBJ2-2; D not resolved. The CDR3 is made up of 12 amino acids. Trimming left V 7 bases short and J 6 bases short, with 9 bases between. The germline CDR1 and CDR2 sequences are SGHAT and FQNNGV.

This chain joins TRBV7-3 and TRBJ1-1; possible D gene TRBD1, 6 bases. Trimming removed 6 bases at V and 3 bases at J, with 11 bases between. Germline V gene data show CDR1 as SGHTA and CDR2 as FQGTGA. This CDR3 region has 13 residues. The CDR3 DNA is TGTGCCAGCAGTTGGACAGAGGACACTGAAGCTTTCTTT. Protein: CASSWTEDTEAFF. Variable domain in full (rest from reference TRBV7-3 and TRBJ1-1): GAGVSQTPSNKVTEKGKYVELRCDPISGHTALYWYRQSLGQGPEFLIYFQGTGAADDSGLPNDRFFAVRPEGSVSTLKIQRTERGDSAVYLCASSWTEDTEAFFGQGTRLTVV.

J is TRBJ1-2 and V is TRBV18; 7 bases are shared with TRBD1. This CDR3 is 14 amino acids long. Trimming took 3 bases from V and 4 from J; bases not matched to a gene: 5. Germline-derived CDR1 and CDR2 are KGHSH and LQKENI. CDR3 in DNA: TGTGCCAGCTCACCCGGGACAGAGTCCTATGGCTACACCTTC. Translation: CASSPGTESYGYTF.

The chain is built from TRBV15 and TRBJ1-2, with D hard to call. Germline lookup yields CDR1 LNHNV and CDR2 YYDKDF (reference sequence). This CDR3 comprises 13 residues. V gave up 6 bases and J gave up 6 bases, with 14 bases separating them. CDR3 nucleotides: TGTGCCACCAGGGGAGGGTCCTTGGATGGCTACACCTTC. This codes for CATRGGSLDGYTF.

V and J are TRBV28 and TRBJ2-5; D is perhaps TRBD1 (5 bases). The J call may be mistaken, given a closer DNA end match to TRBJ2-7. This CDR3 contains 10 residues. CDR1 and CDR2 from the germline V gene are MDHEN and SYDVKM. The CDR3, as DNA: TGTGCCAGCGCAGGGAACGAGCAGTACTTC. It translates to CASAGNEQYF.

The genes are TRBV18 and TRBJ2-3; no clear D gene. Germline V gene lookup returns CDR1 KGHSH and CDR2 LQKENI. The CDR3 totals 13 residues. The V end lost 4 bases, the J end lost 1 base, and 6 bases lay between the germline ends. In DNA, the CDR3 is TGTGCCAGCTCACAAGGAGGCACAGATACGCAGTATTTT. It specifies CASSQGGTDTQYF. Variable domain in full (rest from reference TRBV18 and TRBJ2-3): NAGVMQNPRHLVRRRGQEARLRCSPMKGHSHVYWYRQLPEEGLKFMVYLQKENIIDESGMPKERFSAEFPKEGPSILRIQQVVRGDSAAYFCASSQGGTDTQYFGPGTRLTVL.

This clone showed up just a few times. The rearrangement uses TRBV5-4 and TRBJ2-7; the D gene is possibly TRBD2 (5 bases). V gave up 5 bases and J gave up 5 bases, with 11 bases separating them. The CDR3 runs 12 residues. Germline-derived CDR1 and CDR2 are SGHNT and YYREEE (reference sequence). The CDR3 region is CASRAELNEQYF. CDR3 nucleotides: TGTGCCAGCAGAGCGGAATTAAACGAGCAGTACTTC.